This T cell receptor beta chain appears in the sequencing data of a study of shared clonotypes between healthy human individuals (dated by TCRdb to about 2020). A note on the overall study: The cohort comprised a couple of women and a few men aged 18 to 49 years. For each donor, three plates each were used for CD4 naive and CD4 memory, two plates were used for CD8 naive, and one plate was used for CD8 memory. To estimate repertoire size and how much clonotype sharing occurs between individuals, the study deeply sequenced the blood TCR repertoires of several healthy adults. To increase sequencing depth and limit assay-specific biases, TCR repertoire library preparation and sequencing were carried out by different laboratories using diverse techniques. Between about 0.85 and 10 billion PBMCs per donor were obtained by leukapheresis. What the authors observed across the whole study: Sampling was restricted to blood, and TCR repertoires in tissues likely differ from the TCR repertoires found in blood. Sharing across a few donors was observed for approximately 5% of naive CD4, 3.5% of naive CD8, 2% to 2.5% of memory CD4, and about 0.4% of memory CD8 clonotypes. The genetic and exposure-history diversity represented was limited by the small number of donors. Compared with non-shared clonotypes, the clonotypes found in all four sorted-subset donors had higher generation probabilities. Larger estimated clonotype richness was generally found for naive subsets than for memory subsets. Based on pairwise subsampling, the degree of clonotype sharing among donors was expected to be affected by sequencing depth. Rarefaction of sorted-subset datasets indicated incomplete sequencing despite the large sequencing depth.

This clone appeared once. The specificity of this receptor is unknown. Base qualities are missing; no much larger clone stands one base away. Its CDR3 holds 17 amino acids, cysteine through phenylalanine. Only CDR3 DNA remains: 51 bases, in frame from the first base. The germline V and J ends show losses of 2 bases and 5 bases respectively, and no gene match explains 6 bases of the junction. Based on the germline V gene, the CDR1 and CDR2 sequences are KGHSH and LQKENI. Healthy HIV-negative adults with no recently reported acute infections or vaccinations were included as donors. Every donor was a Caucasian adult living in Nashville, Tennessee, USA. CD4+ T cells were enriched by magnetic negative selection, after which naive cells were positively selected on CD45RA and the negative fraction was taken as the memory subset. Blood was collected by leukapheresis, and PBMCs were isolated by Ficoll-Histopaque density gradient centrifugation and then cryopreserved in liquid nitrogen vapor phase. Analytical flow cytometry was used to check the purity and quantity of every magnetically sorted T cell population. From each sorted fraction, genomic DNA was isolated and quantified by UV absorbance on a Nanodrop 2000c.

Using the deep immunoSEQ assay, TCR CDR3 regions were amplified from genomic DNA by multiplex PCR. Genomic DNA extracted from each cell subset was distributed evenly over all wells of several immunoSEQ 96-well plates, and each plate served as one replicate. Each replicate PCR for sorted subsets received roughly 0.2 ug genomic DNA, equal to some 32,000 T cell genomes. The purified libraries were quantified using a Qubit 3.0 fluorometer, sized with a Bioanalyzer 2100, and then quantified again using the KAPA Library Quantification kit. Each immunoSEQ 96-well plate was sequenced on its own single-read 150-cycle Illumina NextSeq 550 flow cell. Turning to the authors' computational methods: Because only junctional sequences without quality scores were contained in the immunoSEQ output, filtering matching that applied to full-length reads could not be performed. Sequences were annotated with PyIR, a Python wrapper for IgBLAST v1.9, using IMGT germline references to assign V/J genes and CDR3. Reads were removed for weak V/J assignments (E-value above 1e-6), missing CDR3, stop codons, out-of-frame junctions, or ambiguous translated residues. V3J clonotypes were defined by identical inferred V gene, J gene, and CDR3 amino acid sequence. To compute the percentage overlap between repertoires, the number of shared unique clonotypes was divided by the size of the smaller repertoire. Repertoire richness was assessed with RTK rarefaction, the Chao1 estimator, and Recon v2.1 estimates of unobserved clonotypes. OLGA was used to compute generation probabilities for all TCRbeta clonotypes that the gDNA method yielded from a few donors. TCRdb's version of the immuneACCESS table is confined to in-frame rearrangements and falls short of the full clone set. An unresolved V gene accounts for under half of the shortfall where checked; the remainder is of unknown origin. The D gene and trimming were derived from the DNA, and the V and J assignments and clone size from that table. The table for this sample lists nearly 1 million clones; around 80% of them were counted only once. The ten largest make up over 1.3% of the sample.

Sequencing was done on a sample of memory CD4+ T cells sorted from blood. The cell subset or site label, as the study defines it: CD45RA-negative fraction. The rearranged chain carries TRBV18 and TRBJ2-5, and TRBD2 aligns with 15 junction nucleotides. The receptor comes from a man between 18 and 35 years old in good health. The DNA is TGTGCCAGCTCACCATCGAGGACTAGCGGGAGGGCGGAGACCCAGTACTTC. Protein translation: CASSPSRTSGRAETQYF.